This entry features one T cell receptor beta chain sequence. The antigen remains undetermined. The record originates from a study of blood T cells in healthy people across ages. A J-beta primer mix and a sample-barcoded 5' primer were used in a second PCR of about 6 to 12 cycles. Each cDNA was tagged by a template-switch adaptor containing 12 random nucleotides. TCRdb fed the 5' RACE reads into MiXCR, producing one record per CDR3 protein. The sample yields 1.2 million to 1.5 million distinct CDR3 sequences, approximately 38% seen once. Study-level results: Age advanced and TCR beta diversity per million T cells fell, roughly linearly.

This TCR came from a woman younger than 30 in good health. Sequencing was performed on blood.

DNA for the CDR3: TGTGCCAGCAGCTTATGGGGGTCCGTAGCGGAGAGCTCCTACGAGCAGTACTTC. This translates into CASSLWGSVAESSYEQYF. The chain carries TRBV7-9 and TRBJ2-7, with D perhaps TRBD2 (6 bases). CDR3 length equals 18 residues. CDR1 is SEHNR, CDR2 FQNEAQ, per germline (reference sequence). Trimming shortened V by 2 bases and J by 0 bases, and 20 bases separated the two germline ends.